This paragraph reports one T cell receptor (beta chain). This clonotype has just a few counts. This receptor's antigen is unknown. Per-base qualities were not stored, and no clone one base away is much larger. These data come from a study of blood T cells in healthy people across ages (dated by TCRdb to between 2014 and 2017). Regarding the research as a whole: In model experiments, template switching captured about one uniquely barcoded TCR beta cDNA molecule for every two T cells. The study measured age-related changes in TCR beta repertoire diversity using deep sequencing normalized with unique cDNA molecular identifiers. The donors were split into four age groups: young (average 16 years), middle-aged (roughly 40), aged (around 67) and long-lived (under 90). To avoid experimental bias, donors of different ages were randomly spread across the sequencing lanes. For two donors (one aged 18 to 30 and one aged 80 or older), the study analyzed two additional independent replicas of 1 million unique cDNA reads from the same blood draw.

Receptor amplification or capture employed 5' RACE. Sequencer: Illumina HiSeq 2500. A second PCR of roughly 6 to 11 cycles was run with a J-beta primer mix and a sample-barcoded 5' primer. Each TCR beta cDNA molecule received a unique molecular identifier from a template-switch 5' adaptor carrying 12 random nucleotides. At least 2.5 million CDR3-containing paired-end reads were obtained from each sample. All of the RNA was converted into first-strand cDNA using the Mint cDNA synthesis kit, with a TRBC-specific oligonucleotide serving as the primer. All cDNA was treated with uracil-DNA glycosylase and then went through a first 18-cycle PCR with the universal primers M1SS and BC2_uni_R. Per the source publication's procedure: Each sample was normalized by randomly selecting 1 million high-quality reads, each carrying a distinct molecular identifier. Instead of being binned into consensus sequences, reads that shared molecular identifiers were thrown out. MiTCR, with a Q25 quality threshold and the strictest error-elimination algorithm, was used for CDR3 identification, clonotype clustering and error correction. A nonparametric unseen species model using Euler transformation provided a lower-bound estimate of total TCR beta diversity. The public reads were run again by TCRdb, first through fastp at Q25 and then through MiXCR, and only productive beta chains were kept. CDR3 protein sequences are deduplicated, and each keeps its most common genes and DNA. The V and J calls and clone size are TCRdb's, not the authors'. The sample table holds about 750,000 distinct CDR3 sequences, of which 53% were seen once. The top ten constitute around 41% of the sample.

The donors were 40 or so Caucasian individuals from Russia, aged roughly 6 to 100 years, who were systemically healthy. Each donor gave around 9.9 milliliters of peripheral blood, collected into EDTA-treated Vacutainer tubes. Ficoll-Paque density-gradient centrifugation was used to isolate PBMCs, with at least 7 million per sample. Total RNA was extracted from PBMCs with Trizol reagent, with at least 6 micrograms obtained per sample. The percentages of naive CD45RAhigh/CD27high T cells were determined by flow cytometry on a PBMC aliquot from every donor. Study-level results and caveats: Compared with the aged group, the long-lived group had more naive CD4+ T cells, fewer expanded clones and increased TCR diversity, a pattern suggesting age selection. As age increased, observed TCR beta diversity per million T cells dropped in a roughly linear way, and a significant reduction was already evident by age around 41. Because donor CMV infection status was unknown, age-related changes in expanded clonotypes were potentially confounded. Because profiling used bulk unsorted PBMCs, naive and antigen-experienced compartments could not be compared conclusively. Estimates of total diversity based on one million sequenced T cells were regarded as lower bounds and as underestimates. There was a strong correlation between observed TCR beta diversity and the percentage of naive T cells measured by flow cytometry.

This sequence originates from a man older than 75 in good health. The sample consisted of blood.

The nucleotide sequence is given as TGTGCCAGCAGCTTAGGCAGGACAGGGCCTAACTATGGCTACACCTTC. It specifies CASSLGRTGPNYGYTF. The rearrangement combines TRBV11-2 with TRBJ1-2, and TRBD1 aligns with 8 junction nucleotides. The junction shows trimming of 1 base on V and 0 bases on J, and the gene matches do not reach 4 bases of it. The CDR3 runs 16 amino acids, cysteine and phenylalanine included. Only the CDR3 region is kept as DNA, spanning 48 bases read in frame from base 1. The germline V gene yields SGHAT for CDR1 and FQNNGV for CDR2.